A selection of T cell receptor beta chains follows, all from one sample in a study of cytotoxic CD8 clonotypes in ibrutinib-treated CLL. The repertoire was sequenced with immunoSEQ multiplex PCR; TCRdb's copy has only in-frame clones and lacks some. The sample comprises 12,000 or so clones, 81% of which are singletons, and under 25% rests with the top ten. The specimen comprised PBMCs, sampled at disease progression, from a patient treated with ibrutinib. These receptors were collected from a human donor with chronic lymphocytic leukemia. CDR3s include the opening cysteine and the closing phenylalanine or tryptophan. The D gene is left open where the match is weak. Clone size is shown for a subset of rows, as once, few, many or a class of expanded clone.

>TRBD2|TRBV6-1|NA|TRBJ2-7
TGTGCCAGCAGACCAGCGGGACTTGTTCGGGAGCAGTACTTC
CASRPAGLVREQYF
>TRBD2|TRBV2|few|TRBJ2-1
TGTGCCAGCAGTGAAGCTTTAAGTTTCAAGGGGACTAGCGGGAGAAGGTTCTTC
CASSEALSFKGTSGRRFF
>TRBD1|TRBV2|medium-sized|TRBJ2-7
TGTGCCAGCAAGGGACAGGGGGCTTCGTACGAGCAGTACTTC
CASKGQGASYEQYF
>TRBD2|TRBV5-1|NA|TRBJ2-1
TGCGCCAGCAGCTTAAGTGCGGGAGAGGGATATGAGCAGTTCTTC
CASSLSAGEGYEQFF
>NA|TRBV18|once|TRBJ1-4
TGTGCCAGCTCACCTTTAGGGGCCCATGGAGAAAAACTGTTTTTT
CASSPLGAHGEKLFF
>NA|TRBV5-1|NA|TRBJ2-5
TGCGCCAGCAGCTTGGATCCCACCCAAGGCGGGGAGACCCAGTACTTC
CASSLDPTQGGETQYF
>TRBD2|TRBV6-6|NA|TRBJ2-7
TGTGCCAGCAGTCGTCTAGCGGGAGTCCCCTACGAGCAGTACTTC
CASSRLAGVPYEQYF
>TRBD1|TRBV11-2|NA|TRBJ2-7
TGTGCCAGCAGCTTAGCTACAGGGGTCTACGAGCAGTACTTC
CASSLATGVYEQYF
>NA|TRBV5-3|few|TRBJ2-7
TGTGCCAGAAGCTTGGTATCTATTTCGGGATTTGGCGAGCAGTACTTC
CARSLVSISGFGEQYF
>NA|TRBV13|once|TRBJ2-7
TGTGCCAGCAGCCTAAGCCAGAACGAGCAGTACTTC
CASSLSQNEQYF
>NA|TRBV28|NA|TRBJ2-5
TGTGCCACCTTGCTTTCCACTCAAGAGACCCAGTACTTC
CATLLSTQETQYF
>TRBD1|TRBV10-3|NA|TRBJ2-2
TGTGCCATCAGTGTTGGGACAGGGTACACCGGGGAGCTGTTTTTT
CAISVGTGYTGELFF
>TRBD1|TRBV11-3|NA|TRBJ2-1
TGTGCCAGCAGCCCCAACAGGGGGCGCGTTGAGCAGTTCTTC
CASSPNRGRVEQFF
>NA|TRBV30|medium-sized|TRBJ1-3
TGTGCCTGGAAACGGTCTGGAAACACCATATATTTT
CAWKRSGNTIYF
>TRBD2|TRBV27|NA|TRBJ2-7
TGTGCCAGCAGCCGGTGGGGTAGCGGGAGCGACGAGCAGTACTTC
CASSRWGSGSDEQYF
>NA|TRBV20-1|NA|TRBJ1-5
TGCAGTGCTGGCGACTATCAGCCCCAGCATTTT
CSAGDYQPQHF
>TRBD1|TRBV7-8|NA|TRBJ1-2
TGTGCCAGCAGCTTAGTCGGGACAGGGGATGGATATGGCTACACCTTC
CASSLVGTGDGYGYTF
>NA|TRBV4-2|NA|TRBJ2-7
TGTGCCAGCAGCCAAGAGGACGGGGAATACTACGAGCAGTACTTC
CASSQEDGEYYEQYF
>NA|TRBV7-8|few|TRBJ2-7
TGTGCCAGCAGCTCATGGGGACTTAGGAGCTCCTACGAGCAGTACTTC
CASSSWGLRSSYEQYF
>NA|TRBV28|NA|TRBJ2-7
TGTGCCAGCAGTTTGGTCAGCTACGAGCAGTACTTC
CASSLVSYEQYF
>NA|TRBV5-1|NA|TRBJ1-1
TGCGCCAGCAGCCCTCTGGGGCGGACAGCGCCGAACACTGAAGCTTTCTTT
CASSPLGRTAPNTEAFF
>NA|TRBV10-3|once|TRBJ1-2
TGTGCCATCAGTGATCATGAGGACTATGGCTACACCTTC
CAISDHEDYGYTF
>TRBD1|TRBV14|NA|TRBJ2-5
TGTGCCAGCAGCCAAGATTTCGTGACAGGGGATGAGACCCAGTACTTC
CASSQDFVTGDETQYF
>TRBD2|TRBV19|NA|TRBJ2-3
TGTGCCAGTAGTATAAGTTCAGCGGGAGGAGGAGATACGCAGTATTTT
CASSISSAGGGDTQYF
>TRBD1|TRBV7-9|NA|TRBJ1-1
TGTGCCAGCAGCCCACAGGGGTTAGACACTGAAGCTTTCTTT
CASSPQGLDTEAFF
>NA|TRBV28|NA|TRBJ1-4
TGTGCCAGCAGTGGGGCAGAGGGTAATGAAAAACTGTTTTTT
CASSGAEGNEKLFF
>NA|TRBV6-1|NA|TRBJ1-5
TGTGCCAGCAGTACAGGGTCCCAGCCCCAGCATTTT
CASSTGSQPQHF
>NA|TRBV5-6|NA|TRBJ2-1
TGTGCCAGCAGCTTGGCCGGGACAAGGATGTCCTTCTTC
CASSLAGTRMSFF
>TRBD1|TRBV11-1|NA|TRBJ2-1
TGTGCCAGCAGTTTTAGACAGGGCTCCTACAATGAGCAGTTCTTC
CASSFRQGSYNEQFF
>NA|TRBV19|NA|TRBJ1-4
TGTGCCAGTAGCCGAAAGGAGAGGGCTGGTGAAAAACTGTTTTTT
CASSRKERAGEKLFF
>TRBD2|TRBV4-2|NA|TRBJ2-7
TGTGCCAGCAGCCCGGGACTAGCGGGAGGCGAGCAGTACTTC
CASSPGLAGGEQYF
>NA|TRBV11-1|once|TRBJ2-3
TGTGCCAGCAGCTTAGAGGAGGATACGCAGTATTTT
CASSLEEDTQYF
>NA|TRBV7-9|NA|TRBJ2-3
TGTGCCAGCAGCTTAGTTTCTAGCAGCACAGATACGCAGTATTTT
CASSLVSSSTDTQYF
>NA|TRBV6-4|few|TRBJ1-2
TGTGCCAGCAGGGACGATACTAACTATGGCTACACCTTC
CASRDDTNYGYTF
>TRBD1|TRBV7-8|once|TRBJ1-5
TGTGCCAGCAGCCCCCAGGGGGCGAGTCAGCCCCAGCATTTT
CASSPQGASQPQHF
>NA|TRBV6-1|NA|TRBJ2-7
TGTGCCAGCAGTGAAAGAAACGAGCAGTACTTC
CASSERNEQYF
>NA|TRBV28|NA|TRBJ1-5
TGTGCCAGCATACAGGGATCTAGCAATCAGCCCCAGCATTTT
CASIQGSSNQPQHF
>TRBD1|TRBV30|NA|TRBJ2-6
TGTGCCTGGAGTAAGCGGACAGGGAAAGCCTCTGGGGCCAACGTCCTGACTTTC
CAWSKRTGKASGANVLTF
>TRBD2|TRBV10-3|NA|TRBJ2-7
TGTGCCATCAGACCGGGACTAGCGGGAGTGGAGGAGCAGTACTTC
CAIRPGLAGVEEQYF
>NA|TRBV30|once|TRBJ2-3
TGTGCCTGGAGCCCAGGACAGACAGATACGCAGTATTTT
CAWSPGQTDTQYF
>TRBD2|TRBV29-1|NA|TRBJ2-1
TGCAGCGTGCAAGCGGGAGGGCCGGGTAATGAGCAGTTCTTC
CSVQAGGPGNEQFF
>NA|TRBV6-1|NA|TRBJ1-4
TGTGCCAGCGGACAAACAGGGTTGGGTGAAAAACTGTTTTTT
CASGQTGLGEKLFF
>NA|TRBV7-3|few|TRBJ2-1
TGTGCCAGCAGCTTAGGCGGCGGATACAATGAGCAGTTCTTC
CASSLGGGYNEQFF
>TRBD2|TRBV4-1|NA|TRBJ2-3
TGCGCCAGCCAGCTGTCGGGAGGTTTGGTTGATACGCAGTATTTT
CASQLSGGLVDTQYF
>TRBD2|TRBV28|NA|TRBJ2-3
TGTGCCAGCAGTATGACTAGCGGGAGTGTCAATACGCAGTATTTT
CASSMTSGSVNTQYF
>NA|TRBV5-1|NA|TRBJ1-3
TGCGCCAGCAGCTTGGGAAGGACCTCTGGAAACACCATATATTTT
CASSLGRTSGNTIYF